A selection of T cell receptor beta chains follows, all from one sample in a study of T cells in Graves' hyperthyroidism and ophthalmopathy. TCRdb called the multiplex PCR reads again in MiXCR, with one record for every CDR3 protein. The table has 300,000 to 450,000 distinct CDR3 sequences, around 14% seen once; the top ten hold over 8.5%. Sequencing was performed on blood. Source of these receptors: a woman between 18 and 29 years old with Graves' hyperthyroidism. Both conserved end residues are trimmed from each CDR3.

j_gene	v_gene	len	CDR3aa
TRBJ2-7	TRBV27	16	ASSLFGGVRRQYYEQY
TRBJ2-1	TRBV10-3	12	AISVRGIGPEQF
TRBJ2-5	TRBV12-3/TRBV12-4	11	ASSIQRGETQY
TRBJ1-2	TRBV6-1	18	ASSEKDFVTRTDFNYGYT
TRBJ2-5	TRBV25-1	15	ASRTLGGRGPQETQY
TRBJ1-1	TRBV3-1	12	ASSHGGANTEAF
TRBJ1-6	TRBV20-1	12	SASPSSYNSPLH
TRBJ1-4	TRBV9	14	ASSVAPGAGAEKLF
TRBJ2-7	TRBV10-3	11	AATGTGSLEQY
TRBJ1-1	TRBV6-2/TRBV6-3	13	ASSYTDRMDTEAF
TRBJ2-7	TRBV3-1	12	ASSQFSGSYEQY
TRBJ1-1	TRBV5-5	12	ASSLAGSNTEAF
TRBJ2-1	TRBV20-1	15	SARDPLLAGRNNEQF
TRBJ1-1	TRBV6-1	12	ASRSRQGEAEAF
TRBJ1-1	TRBV20-1	12	SAGEDRYYVEAF
TRBJ2-3	TRBV4-3	13	ASSHSKDSTDTQY
TRBJ2-1	TRBV20-1	13	SARPTSSSYNEQF
TRBJ2-5	TRBV14	11	ASSQTIWETQY
TRBJ2-2	TRBV10-3	14	AISGPTGPNTGELF
TRBJ2-1	TRBV7-2	11	ASEGSLANEQF
TRBJ1-3	TRBV7-9	13	ASSSPDSSGNTIY
TRBJ1-3	TRBV12-3/TRBV12-4	12	ASSLTDTGNTIY
TRBJ2-6	TRBV6-2/TRBV6-3	11	ASTMTGANVLT
TRBJ1-5	TRBV7-8	11	ASSSHRGQPQH
TRBJ2-5	TRBV20-1	13	SAANPGQSVGTQY
TRBJ2-7	TRBV15	11	ATSRQGTGGQY
TRBJ2-7	TRBV29-1	12	SAQPGLAGGEQY
TRBJ1-1	TRBV2	12	ASSESRGDTEAF
TRBJ2-1	TRBV6-1	14	ASSRLALDSYNEQF
TRBJ2-5	TRBV12-3/TRBV12-4	13	ASSLSGGFQETQY
TRBJ2-7	TRBV11-2	13	ASSSRGTGGTEQY
TRBJ1-4	TRBV19	13	ASSIPAGDGEKLF
TRBJ1-1	TRBV19	12	ASSITQVGTEAF
TRBJ2-7	TRBV9	11	ASSATGFTEQY
TRBJ2-3	TRBV7-2	12	ASSPFGVQDTQY
TRBJ2-3	TRBV5-8	13	ASTLIRGGTDTQY
TRBJ2-3	TRBV19	12	ASTGGGSTDTQY
TRBJ1-1	TRBV6-1	12	ASTLRGQGTEAF
TRBJ2-5	TRBV19	15	ASSTIRDTRYQETQY
TRBJ1-1	TRBV30	10	AWNRDDTEAF
TRBJ2-5	TRBV19	12	ATRDRGGLETQY
TRBJ2-7	TRBV20-1	14	SARTTGGGTSYEQY
TRBJ2-1	TRBV27	12	ASSFGLGYNEQF
TRBJ2-7	TRBV9	12	ASSARPTSYEQY
TRBJ2-6	TRBV28	13	ASSLLGSPVSDLT
TRBJ1-2	TRBV7-9	12	ASSLSRGHYGYT
TRBJ1-5	TRBV27	11	ASSLLVNQPQH
TRBJ2-1	TRBV9	11	ASMGQGGVEQF